Listed below are T cell receptor beta chains from one sample, sequenced in a study of blood T cells in healthy people across ages. In TCRdb, the 5' RACE reads were re-called with MiXCR into one record per CDR3 protein. Among some 1.8 million distinct CDR3 sequences, around 42% were seen once, and the ten largest hold 23%. Sequences were obtained from blood. The receptors derive from a human donor in good health. Each CDR3 is given with its conserved first and last residue. D genes are given only for firm matches. The size of a clone is reported for some rows only, either as once, few or many, or as a class for expanded clones.

TGTGCCAGCAGCGTAGTACCCGGGGAAACCTACGAGCAGTACTTC CASSVVPGETYEQYF NA TRBV9 few TRBJ2-7
TGTGCCAGCAGCCCTAGAGGAACAGGGGGCCCTACTAACTATGGCTACACCTTC CASSPRGTGGPTNYGYTF TRBD1 TRBV7-8 few TRBJ1-2
TGTGCCAGCAGCTTAGTTCCCGGGGTCGGGATCACTGAAGCTTTCTTT CASSLVPGVGITEAFF NA TRBV7-8 few TRBJ1-1
TGCAGCGACCGGGGTCTGGGACAGACCCAGTACTTC CSDRGLGQTQYF NA TRBV20-1 NA TRBJ2-5
TGTGCCAGCAGCACTAATTACCAAGAGACCCAGTACTTC CASSTNYQETQYF NA TRBV7-2 few TRBJ2-5
TGTGCCAGCCATCATTATTGGACAGGGGATACCTATGGCTACACCTTC CASHHYWTGDTYGYTF TRBD1 TRBV27 many TRBJ1-2
TGTGCCAGCAGCATATTTGACACAGATACGCAGTATTTT CASSIFDTDTQYF NA TRBV7-2 NA TRBJ2-3
TGTGCCAGCAGTGAAAGGGGAGGAGGGGAAAAACTGTTTTTT CASSERGGGEKLFF NA TRBV6-1 NA TRBJ1-4
TGCGCCAGCAGCGATATCCCCGCGGGGGAGTGGTACAATGAGCAGTACTTC CASSDIPAGEWYNEQYF TRBD2 TRBV5-1 once TRBJ2-7
TGCGCCAGCAGCCAAGGTTTAAGCGGTTCATCGGATGGCTACACCTTC CASSQGLSGSSDGYTF NA TRBV4-1 NA TRBJ1-2
TGTGCCAGCAGCTGGACGGGCAGGGGGAACACTGAAGCTTTCTTT CASSWTGRGNTEAFF NA TRBV7-2 NA TRBJ1-1
TGTGCCAGCAGCTTATCCGGGACACCGAACACTGAAGCTTTCTTT CASSLSGTPNTEAFF NA TRBV7-3 NA TRBJ1-1
TGTGCCATCAGTGATCTACACATTGGGGATACGCAGTATTTT CAISDLHIGDTQYF NA TRBV10-3 once TRBJ2-3
TGTGCCAGCAGCCTCGATAGCGGGGGGGCGCCGGAGCAGTTCTTC CASSLDSGGAPEQFF TRBD2 TRBV6-2/TRBV6-3 few TRBJ2-1
TGTGCCAGCAGCCCAATCCGGCGAGAGGGTCCTTATGGCTACACCTTC CASSPIRREGPYGYTF NA TRBV11-2 once TRBJ1-2
TGCGCCAGCAGCTTGGAAATGCGGCGAGAGACCCAGTACTTC CASSLEMRRETQYF NA TRBV5-1 once TRBJ2-5
TGTGCCAGCAGCTCCCCGGGACAGGGTCACTACGAGCAGTACTTC CASSSPGQGHYEQYF TRBD1 TRBV7-9 NA TRBJ2-7
TGTGCCAGCAGCTTAGGACCCAAGGGGGGCAGGGTCCATGGCTACACCTTC CASSLGPKGGRVHGYTF NA TRBV7-6 NA TRBJ1-2